Reported below is one T cell receptor beta chain. Its target is not known. From the approximately 120-subject validation cohort, which was separate from the approximately 670-subject first cohort, the donors were drawn. Sequenced by immunoSEQ multiplex PCR; TCRdb stores in-frame clones only, minus some. The table has more than 80,000 clones, less than 90% seen once. Germline V lookup: CDR1 MNHEY, CDR2 SVGAGI. With 6 bases removed from V and 3 bases from J, the gap between germline ends came to 13 bases. The CDR3 totals 14 residues. The sample is drawn from a study of cytomegalovirus exposure and HLA in healthy donors. Findings of the study overall: TCR sequences were mostly rare, though some public TCRs occurred in many donors. Clusters of TCRs from the first cohort tended to co-occur in the approximately 120 validation repertoires (as a later analysis found). Cytomegalovirus status, reportedly, was diagnosed with high specificity and sensitivity by the classifier.

Sequenced input: PBMCs. The chain carries TRBV6-5 and TRBJ2-3; TRBD2 might be the D (7 bases). The TCR comes from a woman aged 18-35 years in good health and CMV-seropositive. The CDR3 nucleotides read TGTGCCAGCAGCGGGGGGCCTTTGACAGATACGCAGTATTTT. Its protein is CASSGGPLTDTQYF.